This T cell receptor (beta chain) was documented in a study of blood T cell repertoires in COVID-19. Whole-study context: Samples representing acute and convalescent COVID-19 were sourced from the United States, Italy and Spain.

The protocol was immunoSEQ multiplex PCR, while the TCRdb copy is restricted to in-frame clones and leaves out a portion. The sample gives roughly 92,000 clones, over 75% of which show up once; about 5% is in the top ten. This CDR3 region has 15 residues. After removal of 0 bases from V and 1 base from J, the junction contained 2 bases not matched to a gene. Germline CDR1 reads SGHRS; CDR2 reads YFSETQ. Source material: peripheral blood. This receptor was identified in a man in his fifties or sixties with acute or convalescent COVID-19. The rearrangement links TRBV5-1 to TRBJ2-5; 8 bases are shared with TRBD2. The CDR3 bases are TGCGCCAGCAGCTTGGGCGGGAGGCCCCAAGAGACCCAGTACTTC. Its translation is CASSLGGRPQETQYF. The variable domain in full, completed from reference TRBV5-1 and TRBJ2-5, reads KAGVTQTPRYLIKTRGQQVTLSCSPISGHRSVSWYQQTPGQGLQFLFEYFSETQRNKGNFPGRFSGRQFSNSRSEMNVSTLELGDSALYLCASSLGGRPQETQYFGPGTRLLVL.